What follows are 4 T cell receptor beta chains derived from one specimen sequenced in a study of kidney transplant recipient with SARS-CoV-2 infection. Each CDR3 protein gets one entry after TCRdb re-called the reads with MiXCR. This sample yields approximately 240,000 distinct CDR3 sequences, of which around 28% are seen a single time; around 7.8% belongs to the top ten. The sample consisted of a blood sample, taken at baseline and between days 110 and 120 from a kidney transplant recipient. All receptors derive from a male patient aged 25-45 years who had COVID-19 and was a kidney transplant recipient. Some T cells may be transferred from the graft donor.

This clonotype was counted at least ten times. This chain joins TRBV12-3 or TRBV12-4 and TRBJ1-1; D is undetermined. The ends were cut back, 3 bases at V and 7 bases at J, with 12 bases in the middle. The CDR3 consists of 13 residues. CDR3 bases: TGTGCCAGCAGTTTTTTAAGGATAGATGAAGCTTTCTTT. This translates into CASSFLRIDEAFF.

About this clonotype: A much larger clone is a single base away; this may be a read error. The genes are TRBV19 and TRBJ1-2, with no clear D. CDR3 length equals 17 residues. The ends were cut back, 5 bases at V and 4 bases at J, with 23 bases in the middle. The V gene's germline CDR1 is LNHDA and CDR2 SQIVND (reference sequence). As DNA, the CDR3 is TGTGCCAGTAGTTTATCGGTGACAAATCGAAGGACCTATGGCTACACCTTC. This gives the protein CASSLSVTNRRTYGYTF.

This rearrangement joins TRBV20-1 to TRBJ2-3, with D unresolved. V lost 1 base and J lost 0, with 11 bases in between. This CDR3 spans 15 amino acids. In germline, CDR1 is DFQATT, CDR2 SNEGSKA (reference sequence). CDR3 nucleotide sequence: TGCAGTGCTAGAGCCCCTGGTTCTAGCACAGATACGCAGTATTTT. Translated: CSARAPGSSTDTQYF.

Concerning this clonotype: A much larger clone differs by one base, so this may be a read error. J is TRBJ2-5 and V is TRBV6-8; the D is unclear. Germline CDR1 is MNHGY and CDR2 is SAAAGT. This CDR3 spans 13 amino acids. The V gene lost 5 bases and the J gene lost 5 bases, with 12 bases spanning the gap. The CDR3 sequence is CASSKTRQETQYF. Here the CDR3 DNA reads TGTGCCAGCAGTAAGACCAGGCAGGAGACCCAGTACTTC.